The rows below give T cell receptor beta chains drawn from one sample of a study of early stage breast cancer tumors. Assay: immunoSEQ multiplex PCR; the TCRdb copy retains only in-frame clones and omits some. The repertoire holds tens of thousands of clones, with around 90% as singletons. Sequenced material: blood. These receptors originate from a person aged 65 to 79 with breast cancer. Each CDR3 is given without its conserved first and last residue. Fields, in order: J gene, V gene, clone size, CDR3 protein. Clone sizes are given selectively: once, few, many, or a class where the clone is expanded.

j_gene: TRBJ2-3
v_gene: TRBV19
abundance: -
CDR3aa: ASSMLAGGTDTQY

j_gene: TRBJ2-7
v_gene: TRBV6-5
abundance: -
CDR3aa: ASSYEHEQY

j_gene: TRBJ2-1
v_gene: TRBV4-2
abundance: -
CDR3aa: ASSPSPQAGGRNEQF

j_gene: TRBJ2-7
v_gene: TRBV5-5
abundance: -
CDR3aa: ASSSTSGPAYEQY

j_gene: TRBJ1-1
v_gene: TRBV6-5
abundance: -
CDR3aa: ASTTNTEAF

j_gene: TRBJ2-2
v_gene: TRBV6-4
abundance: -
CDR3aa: ASTKGTSATRTGELF

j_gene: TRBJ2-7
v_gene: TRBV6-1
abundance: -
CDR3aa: ASSGGQGTNEQY

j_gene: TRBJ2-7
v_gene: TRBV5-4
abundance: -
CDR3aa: ASSLGGRALEQY

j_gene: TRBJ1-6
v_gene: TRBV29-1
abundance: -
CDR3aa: SVLTGPNNSPLH

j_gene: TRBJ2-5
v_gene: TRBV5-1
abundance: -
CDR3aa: ASSLGNRETQY

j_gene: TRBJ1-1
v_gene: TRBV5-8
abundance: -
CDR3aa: ASSPYRRPRGTEAF

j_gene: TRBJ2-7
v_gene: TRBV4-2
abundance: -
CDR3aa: ASSQDGLAGGYEQY

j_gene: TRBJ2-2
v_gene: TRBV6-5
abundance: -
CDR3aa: ASSPRTGGTGELF

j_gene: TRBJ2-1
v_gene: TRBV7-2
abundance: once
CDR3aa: ASSLAAGNRRDEQF

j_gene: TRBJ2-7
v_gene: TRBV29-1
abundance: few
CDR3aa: SVASGAYEQY

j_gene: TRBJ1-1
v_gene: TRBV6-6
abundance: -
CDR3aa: ASSSAGQGPNTEAF

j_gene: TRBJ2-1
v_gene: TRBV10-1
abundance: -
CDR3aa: ASSVGPLRGNEQF

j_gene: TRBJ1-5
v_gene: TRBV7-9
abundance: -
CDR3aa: ASSLSGPQH

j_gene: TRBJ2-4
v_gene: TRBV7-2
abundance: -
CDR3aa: ASSFGTVNIQY

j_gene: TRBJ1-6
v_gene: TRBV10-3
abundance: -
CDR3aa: AISESSGGNSPLH

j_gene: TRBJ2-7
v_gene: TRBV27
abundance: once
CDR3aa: ASSFRPSGRSREQY

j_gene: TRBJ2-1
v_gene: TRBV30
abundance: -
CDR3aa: AWNTGTSGNNEQF

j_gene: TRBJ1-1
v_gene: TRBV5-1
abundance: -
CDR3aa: ASSLSEGRNTEAF

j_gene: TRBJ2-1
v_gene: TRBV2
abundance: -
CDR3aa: ASTEASGRPNEQF

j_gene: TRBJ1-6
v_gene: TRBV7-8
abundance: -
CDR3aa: ASSSGTGGASLH

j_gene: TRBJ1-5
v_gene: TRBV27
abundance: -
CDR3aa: ASRLQGAGQPQH

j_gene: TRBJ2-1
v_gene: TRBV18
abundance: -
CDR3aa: ASSPMDGNNEQF

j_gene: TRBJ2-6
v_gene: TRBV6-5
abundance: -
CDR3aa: ASSYTGSGANVLT

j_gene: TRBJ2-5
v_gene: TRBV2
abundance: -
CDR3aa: ASSVAGTQY

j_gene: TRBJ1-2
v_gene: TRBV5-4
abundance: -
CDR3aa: ASSSGTQRPTYGYT

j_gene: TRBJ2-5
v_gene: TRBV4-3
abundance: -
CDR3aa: ASSPDAGGGGRETQY

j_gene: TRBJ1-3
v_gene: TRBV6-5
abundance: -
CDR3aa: ASTPRRGTGNTIY

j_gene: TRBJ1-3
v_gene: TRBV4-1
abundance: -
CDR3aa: ASSRETVSSGNTIY

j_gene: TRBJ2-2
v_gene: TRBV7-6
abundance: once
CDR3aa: ASSPQTGGGGELF

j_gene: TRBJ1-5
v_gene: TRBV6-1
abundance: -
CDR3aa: ASSGSGIQPQH

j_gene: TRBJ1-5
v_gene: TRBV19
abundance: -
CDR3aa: ASSMRYGNQPQH

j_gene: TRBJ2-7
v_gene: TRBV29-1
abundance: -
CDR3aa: SVDLTGGYEQY

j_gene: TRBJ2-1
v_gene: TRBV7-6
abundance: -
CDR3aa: ASSPWGGSSYNEQF

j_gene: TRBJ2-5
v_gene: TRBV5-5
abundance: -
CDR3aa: ASSLWSGGVETQY

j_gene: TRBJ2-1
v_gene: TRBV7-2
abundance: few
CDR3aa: ASSPGGTSNEQF

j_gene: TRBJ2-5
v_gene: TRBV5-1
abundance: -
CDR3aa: ASRGQGTYQETQY

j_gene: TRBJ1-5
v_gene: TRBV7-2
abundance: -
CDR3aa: ASSRQGDGQPQH

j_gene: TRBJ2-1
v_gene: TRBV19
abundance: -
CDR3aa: ASSIRLLAGVEQF

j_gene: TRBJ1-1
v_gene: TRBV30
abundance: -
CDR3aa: AGGQKNTEAF

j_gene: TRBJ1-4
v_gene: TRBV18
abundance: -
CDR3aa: ASSLTAKEGEKLF

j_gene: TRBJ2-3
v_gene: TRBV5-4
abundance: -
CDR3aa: ASSLEASGVTDTQY

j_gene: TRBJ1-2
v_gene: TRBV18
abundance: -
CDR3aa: ASSRGDGYT

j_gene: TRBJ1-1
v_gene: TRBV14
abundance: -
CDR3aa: ASSQLGPEAF

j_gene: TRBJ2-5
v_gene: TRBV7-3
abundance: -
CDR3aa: ASSPGQGYQETQY

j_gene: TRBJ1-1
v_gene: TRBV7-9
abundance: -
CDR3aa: ASSKGDWETF

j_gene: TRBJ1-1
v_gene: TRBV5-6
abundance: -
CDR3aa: ASSPDRLPGNTEAF

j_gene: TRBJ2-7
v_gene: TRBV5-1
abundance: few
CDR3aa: ASSLEAGTASYEQY

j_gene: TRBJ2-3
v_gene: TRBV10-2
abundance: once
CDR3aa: ASSDSGTSGDTQY

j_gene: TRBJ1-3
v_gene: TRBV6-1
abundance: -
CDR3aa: ASSAIGQGKTGNTIY

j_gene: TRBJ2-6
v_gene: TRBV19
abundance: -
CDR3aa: ASSIGRTGASGANVLT

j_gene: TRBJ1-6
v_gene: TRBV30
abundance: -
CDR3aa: ALTGQSDSPLH

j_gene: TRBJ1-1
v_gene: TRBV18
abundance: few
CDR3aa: ASSQGADTEAF